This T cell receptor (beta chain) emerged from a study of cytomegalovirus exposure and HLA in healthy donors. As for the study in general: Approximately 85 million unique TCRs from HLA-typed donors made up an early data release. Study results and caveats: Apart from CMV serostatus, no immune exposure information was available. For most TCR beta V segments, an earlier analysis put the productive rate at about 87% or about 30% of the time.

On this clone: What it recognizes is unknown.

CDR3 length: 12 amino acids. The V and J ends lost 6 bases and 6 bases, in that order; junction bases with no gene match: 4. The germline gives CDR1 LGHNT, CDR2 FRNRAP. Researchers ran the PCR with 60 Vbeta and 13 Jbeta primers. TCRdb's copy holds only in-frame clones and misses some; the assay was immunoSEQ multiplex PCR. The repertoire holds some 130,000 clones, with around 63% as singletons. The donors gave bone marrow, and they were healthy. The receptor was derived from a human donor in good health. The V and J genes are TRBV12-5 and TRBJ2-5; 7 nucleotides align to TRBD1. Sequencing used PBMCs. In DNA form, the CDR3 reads TGTGCTAGTGGGACAGGGAGCAAGACCCAGTACTTC. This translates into CASGTGSKTQYF.